This is a list of T cell receptor beta chains from one sample in a study of blood T cell repertoires in COVID-19. Sequencing used immunoSEQ multiplex PCR; TCRdb keeps in-frame clones, though not all of them. The sample holds hundreds of thousands of clones, about 88% seen once. The sequencing input was peripheral blood. All receptors derive from a woman in her sixties with COVID-19, enrolled during active disease. CDR3s include the opening cysteine and the closing phenylalanine or tryptophan. D genes are given only for firm matches. Size is omitted from some rows. Given values are once, few, many or a class for expanded clones.

v_gene: TRBV6-5
d_gene: .
j_gene: TRBJ1-4
len: 12
abundance: .
CDR3nt: TGTGCCAGCAGTCGCCGAGGGGAAAAACTGTTTTTT
CDR3aa: CASSRRGEKLFF

v_gene: TRBV5-1
d_gene: TRBD1
j_gene: TRBJ2-3
len: 15
abundance: .
CDR3nt: TGCGCCAGCAATATCCGGGACAGTGGCCCAGATACGCAGTATTTT
CDR3aa: CASNIRDSGPDTQYF

v_gene: TRBV9
d_gene: TRBD2
j_gene: TRBJ2-3
len: 16
abundance: .
CDR3nt: TGTGCCAGCAGCGTAGAGACTAGCGGGGGCACAGATACGCAGTATTTT
CDR3aa: CASSVETSGGTDTQYF

v_gene: TRBV10-1
d_gene: .
j_gene: TRBJ2-5
len: 11
abundance: .
CDR3nt: TGCGCCACCACGCCGGAAGAGACCCAGTACTTC
CDR3aa: CATTPEETQYF

v_gene: TRBV2
d_gene: .
j_gene: TRBJ2-1
len: 17
abundance: .
CDR3nt: TGTGCCAGCAGTGATCCGACTGCAATCCGCTCCTACAATGAGCAGTTCTTC
CDR3aa: CASSDPTAIRSYNEQFF

v_gene: TRBV2
d_gene: TRBD1
j_gene: TRBJ1-1
len: 13
abundance: many
CDR3nt: TGTGCAGAGTTCCGGGACAGAAACACTGAAGCTTTCTTT
CDR3aa: CAEFRDRNTEAFF

v_gene: TRBV7-3
d_gene: TRBD1
j_gene: TRBJ1-2
len: 14
abundance: .
CDR3nt: TGTGCCAGCAGCTCGGGACAGGGGGCCTATGGCTACACCTTC
CDR3aa: CASSSGQGAYGYTF

v_gene: TRBV3-1/TRBV3-2
d_gene: TRBD1
j_gene: TRBJ1-2
len: 16
abundance: .
CDR3nt: TGTGCCAGCAGCGACTTCGGACAGGGATCTAACTATGGCTACACCTTC
CDR3aa: CASSDFGQGSNYGYTF

v_gene: TRBV5-5
d_gene: TRBD2
j_gene: TRBJ2-1
len: 13
abundance: .
CDR3nt: TGTGCCAGCAGCGTCGGACTAGCGGTTGAGCAGTTCTTC
CDR3aa: CASSVGLAVEQFF

v_gene: TRBV18
d_gene: TRBD1
j_gene: TRBJ2-2
len: 15
abundance: .
CDR3nt: TGTGCCAGCTCACCACTCACAGGGGAACCCGGGGAGCTGTTTTTT
CDR3aa: CASSPLTGEPGELFF

v_gene: TRBV7-6
d_gene: TRBD2
j_gene: TRBJ2-1
len: 17
abundance: .
CDR3nt: TGTGCCAGCAGCGCACTAGCGGGGGACCCCTCTTACAATGAGCAGTTCTTC
CDR3aa: CASSALAGDPSYNEQFF

v_gene: TRBV7-2
d_gene: .
j_gene: TRBJ1-1
len: 15
abundance: .
CDR3nt: TGTGCCAGCAGCTTAGGGTCAGGGCCGAACACTGAAGCTTTCTTT
CDR3aa: CASSLGSGPNTEAFF

v_gene: TRBV6-6
d_gene: TRBD2
j_gene: TRBJ2-3
len: 14
abundance: .
CDR3nt: TGTGCCAGCGGCGGAGCGGGGGACACAGATACGCAGTATTTT
CDR3aa: CASGGAGDTDTQYF

v_gene: TRBV12-3/TRBV12-4
d_gene: .
j_gene: TRBJ2-7
len: 13
abundance: .
CDR3nt: TGTGCCAGCAGTCGGCAGGACTCCTACGAGCAGTACTTC
CDR3aa: CASSRQDSYEQYF

v_gene: TRBV6-5
d_gene: .
j_gene: TRBJ1-1
len: 13
abundance: .
CDR3nt: TGTGCCAGCAGCCGGGGGGGACGCACTGAAGCTTTCTTT
CDR3aa: CASSRGGRTEAFF

v_gene: TRBV18
d_gene: TRBD1
j_gene: TRBJ1-2
len: 14
abundance: .
CDR3nt: TGTGCCAGCTCACAACCGACAGGGGGCTATGGCTACACCTTC
CDR3aa: CASSQPTGGYGYTF

v_gene: TRBV4-3
d_gene: TRBD2
j_gene: TRBJ2-3
len: 16
abundance: .
CDR3nt: TGCGCCAGCAGCCAAGATGGGGCGGGGGGGCCAGATACGCAGTATTTT
CDR3aa: CASSQDGAGGPDTQYF

v_gene: TRBV10-3
d_gene: .
j_gene: TRBJ1-3
len: 14
abundance: few
CDR3nt: TGTGCCATCTCAACAGGGTACAGTGGAAACACCATATATTTT
CDR3aa: CAISTGYSGNTIYF

v_gene: TRBV7-8
d_gene: TRBD1
j_gene: TRBJ1-3
len: 18
abundance: .
CDR3nt: TGTGCCAGCAGCTTGAAAAGAGTAGGGACAGCCATCCGAAACACCATATATTTT
CDR3aa: CASSLKRVGTAIRNTIYF

v_gene: TRBV9
d_gene: TRBD2
j_gene: TRBJ2-2
len: 19
abundance: .
CDR3nt: TGTGCCAGCAGCGTGGCTACGAGGGTAACTAGCGGCTCGAACGGGGAGCTGTTTTTT
CDR3aa: CASSVATRVTSGSNGELFF

v_gene: TRBV3-1/TRBV3-2
d_gene: TRBD2
j_gene: TRBJ2-1
len: 15
abundance: few
CDR3nt: TGTGCCAGCAGCCAAGTAGTAGCGGGGGGCAATGAGCAGTTCTTC
CDR3aa: CASSQVVAGGNEQFF

v_gene: TRBV11-2
d_gene: TRBD2
j_gene: TRBJ2-7
len: 15
abundance: .
CDR3nt: TGTGCCAGCAGCTTAGTGGCGGGGGGCTCCTACGAGCAGTACTTC
CDR3aa: CASSLVAGGSYEQYF

v_gene: TRBV4-2
d_gene: .
j_gene: TRBJ2-2
len: 16
abundance: .
CDR3nt: TGTGCCAGCAGCCAGGGGGAGGGGGCGAACACCGGGGAGCTGTTTTTT
CDR3aa: CASSQGEGANTGELFF

v_gene: TRBV21-1
d_gene: .
j_gene: TRBJ2-7
len: 15
abundance: .
CDR3nt: TGTGCCAGCAGCAAAGTCGGGACAGGGGTCTACGAGCAGTACTTC
CDR3aa: CASSKVGTGVYEQYF

v_gene: TRBV15
d_gene: .
j_gene: TRBJ2-7
len: 15
abundance: .
CDR3nt: TGTGCCACCAGCAGAAACTCAGGGAACTCCTACGAGCAGTACTTC
CDR3aa: CATSRNSGNSYEQYF

v_gene: TRBV5-8
d_gene: TRBD1
j_gene: TRBJ1-2
len: 15
abundance: .
CDR3nt: TGTGCCAGCAGCTCCAGCGGACAGGCGGACTATGGCTACACCTTC
CDR3aa: CASSSSGQADYGYTF

v_gene: TRBV11-2
d_gene: .
j_gene: TRBJ2-7
len: 13
abundance: .
CDR3nt: TGTGCCAGCAGCTTTACCGTAGTCTACGAGCAGTACTTC
CDR3aa: CASSFTVVYEQYF

v_gene: TRBV28
d_gene: .
j_gene: TRBJ2-3
len: 14
abundance: .
CDR3nt: TGTGCCAGCAGTTTACGCGTTACTACAGATACGCAGTATTTT
CDR3aa: CASSLRVTTDTQYF